Reported below is one T cell receptor (beta chain). The antigen is not known. The sample belongs to a study of cytomegalovirus exposure and HLA in healthy donors. The PCR ran on 60 Vbeta and 13 Jbeta primers. Clones were sequenced by immunoSEQ multiplex PCR, and TCRdb holds only the in-frame ones, with some missing. The table shows 200,000 or so clones, with around 80% occurring only once. The junction had 14 bases not matched to a gene; V was cut back by 6 bases and J by 9 bases. Germline values: CDR1 PRHDT, CDR2 FYEKMQ (reference sequence). The CDR3 extends over 15 amino acids. Every donor was a healthy person donating bone marrow. Findings and caveats of the study: Researchers reported that a few CMV-associated chains were confirmed in vitro as CMV antigen-specific. Serostatus for CMV was the only available immune exposure information.

Material for sequencing was PBMCs. J is TRBJ1-5 and V is TRBV13, with 7 nucleotides matching TRBD1. The sequence came from a woman aged 18-29 years in good health and CMV-seropositive. The CDR3 DNA reads TGTGCCAGCAGAAAAAGGACAGGACGAGAACGGCCCCAGCATTTT. Its translation: CASRKRTGRERPQHF.